This section outlines one T cell receptor (beta chain) sequence together with its context. Its cognate antigen is unknown. Several immunoSEQ plates held equal portions of the genomic DNA taken from each subset. Profiling relied on immunoSEQ multiplex PCR, and the TCRdb table lists in-frame clones only, not all of them. The table lists roughly 2,000,000 clones, over 85% of them singletons. The sample is drawn from a study of shared clonotypes between healthy human individuals. Study findings and constraints: Having only a few donors restricted how much genetic and exposure-history diversity was captured. When naive CD4 clonotypes were compared across a few donors, around 4.6% were shared.

Selected positively for CCR7 and CD45RO-negative, naive CD8 cells excluded terminally differentiated effector memory CD45RA+ cells. Healthy HIV-negative adults with no recent acute infections or vaccinations were recruited as donors. Trimming took off 4 bases at V and 7 bases at J, with 11 bases between the two ends. The CDR3 sequence is 12 residues long. CDR1 is SGHAT, CDR2 FQNNGV, per germline. This clonotype was obtained from a man in his late teens or twenties in good health. The chain uses TRBV11-2 and TRBJ2-7; tentatively, D is TRBD2 (5 bases). The sample taken for sequencing was naive CD8+ T cells sorted from blood. In DNA form, the CDR3 reads TGTGCCAGCAGCTCACTAGGTCAAGAGCAGTACTTC. Translated, it gives CASSSLGQEQYF.